These T cell receptor beta chains were read from a single sample in a study of T cells in Graves' hyperthyroidism and ophthalmopathy. Using its own MiXCR run on the multiplex PCR reads, TCRdb lists one record per CDR3 protein. Here the sample spans around 280,000 distinct CDR3 sequences, about an eighth being singletons. The sample was blood. The receptors originated from a young woman with Graves' hyperthyroidism that later progressed to Graves' ophthalmopathy. The CDR3 runs from the conserved cysteine through the conserved F or W. Fields, in order: D gene, V gene, J gene, clone size, CDR3 length, CDR3 DNA, CDR3 protein. The D gene is left open where the match is weak. Not every row has a clone size; where given, it reads once, few, many or a size class.

d_call: NA; v_call: TRBV30; j_call: TRBJ1-2; clone_size: NA; cdr3_length: 12; cdr3_nt: TGTGCCTGGAGTGTAGATAACTATGGCTACACCTTC; cdr3_aa: CAWSVDNYGYTF
d_call: NA; v_call: TRBV2; j_call: TRBJ2-5; clone_size: many; cdr3_length: 15; cdr3_nt: TGTGCCAGCAGTGAAAACCCGCCGGCTGAAGAGACCCAGTACTTC; cdr3_aa: CASSENPPAEETQYF
d_call: TRBD2; v_call: TRBV7-9; j_call: TRBJ2-3; clone_size: many; cdr3_length: 17; cdr3_nt: TGTGCCAGCAGCTTACCCCTCGAGGGCGGGAGTTCATATACGCAGTATTTT; cdr3_aa: CASSLPLEGGSSYTQYF
d_call: NA; v_call: TRBV6-8; j_call: TRBJ2-2; clone_size: few; cdr3_length: 15; cdr3_nt: TGTGCCAGCAGTTATGGGGCAGTGAACACCGGGGAGCTGTTTTTT; cdr3_aa: CASSYGAVNTGELFF
d_call: TRBD2; v_call: TRBV20-1; j_call: TRBJ2-1; clone_size: many; cdr3_length: 17; cdr3_nt: TGCAGTGCTAGAGATCGAACTAGCGGCACCTCCTACAATGAGCAGTTCTTC; cdr3_aa: CSARDRTSGTSYNEQFF
d_call: TRBD2; v_call: TRBV19; j_call: TRBJ2-1; clone_size: NA; cdr3_length: 14; cdr3_nt: TGTGCCAGTAGTACGACAGCGGGACCGGGCGAGCAGTTCTTC; cdr3_aa: CASSTTAGPGEQFF
d_call: TRBD2; v_call: TRBV4-3; j_call: TRBJ2-3; clone_size: many; cdr3_length: 17; cdr3_nt: TGCGCCAGCAGCCAAGAGGGACTAGCGGGAGGCACAGATACGCAGTATTTT; cdr3_aa: CASSQEGLAGGTDTQYF
d_call: NA; v_call: TRBV3-1; j_call: TRBJ2-2; clone_size: many; cdr3_length: 13; cdr3_nt: TGTGCCAGCAGCCCCGTCATGACCGGGGAGCTGTTTTTT; cdr3_aa: CASSPVMTGELFF
d_call: NA; v_call: TRBV5-5; j_call: TRBJ1-5; clone_size: many; cdr3_length: 17; cdr3_nt: TGTGCCAGCATCCCGATAGAGCCCCCGTGGAGCAATCAGCCCCAGCATTTT; cdr3_aa: CASIPIEPPWSNQPQHF
d_call: NA; v_call: TRBV20-1; j_call: TRBJ2-1; clone_size: many; cdr3_length: 15; cdr3_nt: TGCAGTGCTAGAGATGCGTCAGGAAGCCCCAATGAGCAGTTCTTC; cdr3_aa: CSARDASGSPNEQFF
d_call: TRBD2; v_call: TRBV28; j_call: TRBJ2-1; clone_size: many; cdr3_length: 15; cdr3_nt: TGTGCCAGCAGTTCCGGACTAGCGGGGTACAATGAGCAGTTCTTC; cdr3_aa: CASSSGLAGYNEQFF
d_call: TRBD2; v_call: TRBV7-9; j_call: TRBJ2-3; clone_size: once; cdr3_length: 18; cdr3_nt: TGTGCCAGCGGCTCCGGGACTAGCGGGCCCCCGACCACGGATACGCAGTATTTT; cdr3_aa: CASGSGTSGPPTTDTQYF
d_call: NA; v_call: TRBV18; j_call: TRBJ2-5; clone_size: many; cdr3_length: 13; cdr3_nt: TGTGCCAGCTCAGAAGGACTTCAAGAGACCCAGTACTTC; cdr3_aa: CASSEGLQETQYF
d_call: NA; v_call: TRBV5-1; j_call: TRBJ2-1; clone_size: many; cdr3_length: 14; cdr3_nt: TGCGCCAGCACCGTCGGGACGGCGAACAATGAGCAGTTCTTC; cdr3_aa: CASTVGTANNEQFF
d_call: TRBD2; v_call: TRBV18; j_call: TRBJ2-5; clone_size: many; cdr3_length: 16; cdr3_nt: TGTGCCAGCTCACCACCGCGGGAGGATTACTTCGGGACCCAGTACTTC; cdr3_aa: CASSPPREDYFGTQYF
d_call: NA; v_call: TRBV12-3/TRBV12-4; j_call: TRBJ1-5; clone_size: many; cdr3_length: 13; cdr3_nt: TGTGCCAGCAGTTTCTCTCTAAATCAGCCCCAGCATTTT; cdr3_aa: CASSFSLNQPQHF
d_call: TRBD2; v_call: TRBV6-1; j_call: TRBJ2-1; clone_size: NA; cdr3_length: 15; cdr3_nt: TGTGCCAGCAGTCCACCCCTAGCGGGAGCCGATGAGCAGTTCTTC; cdr3_aa: CASSPPLAGADEQFF
d_call: NA; v_call: TRBV19; j_call: TRBJ2-1; clone_size: many; cdr3_length: 16; cdr3_nt: TGTGCCAGTAGTCGGCGGGGGCTAGCCGTCTACAATGAGCAGTTCTTC; cdr3_aa: CASSRRGLAVYNEQFF
d_call: NA; v_call: TRBV6-5; j_call: TRBJ2-2; clone_size: NA; cdr3_length: 12; cdr3_nt: TGTGCCGGGACCGACGGCACCGGGGAGCTGTTTTTT; cdr3_aa: CAGTDGTGELFF
d_call: NA; v_call: TRBV5-4; j_call: TRBJ1-2; clone_size: many; cdr3_length: 15; cdr3_nt: TGTGCCAGCAGCTTGCGGGCGGAATTTAACTATGGCTACACCTTC; cdr3_aa: CASSLRAEFNYGYTF
d_call: NA; v_call: TRBV18; j_call: TRBJ1-5; clone_size: many; cdr3_length: 14; cdr3_nt: TGTGCCAGCTCACCAGTGTTAAGCAATCAGCCCCAGCATTTT; cdr3_aa: CASSPVLSNQPQHF
d_call: TRBD2; v_call: TRBV9; j_call: TRBJ2-7; clone_size: NA; cdr3_length: 14; cdr3_nt: TGTGCCAGCAGCCCAGGGACTAGTTGGTCCGAGCAGTACTTC; cdr3_aa: CASSPGTSWSEQYF
d_call: TRBD1; v_call: TRBV18; j_call: TRBJ2-7; clone_size: many; cdr3_length: 15; cdr3_nt: TGTGCCAGCTCACCCTCGGACAGGACCTCCTACGAGCAGTACTTC; cdr3_aa: CASSPSDRTSYEQYF
d_call: TRBD1; v_call: TRBV28; j_call: TRBJ1-6; clone_size: many; cdr3_length: 15; cdr3_nt: TGTGCCGCTGTGGAGGGACAGCCCTATAATTCACCCCTCCACTTT; cdr3_aa: CAAVEGQPYNSPLHF
d_call: TRBD1; v_call: TRBV30; j_call: TRBJ1-6; clone_size: NA; cdr3_length: 19; cdr3_nt: TGTGCCTGGAGTGCTCTTGGGACAGGGTCCAGCTCCTATAATTCACCCCTCCACTTT; cdr3_aa: CAWSALGTGSSSYNSPLHF
d_call: NA; v_call: TRBV27; j_call: TRBJ2-2; clone_size: many; cdr3_length: 13; cdr3_nt: TGTGCCAGCAGTTTCGTGGGGACCGGGGAGCTGTTTTTT; cdr3_aa: CASSFVGTGELFF
d_call: TRBD2; v_call: TRBV7-2; j_call: TRBJ2-3; clone_size: many; cdr3_length: 16; cdr3_nt: TGTGCCAGCAGCCGTTCGAGCGGGAGCCCCACAGATACGCAGTATTTT; cdr3_aa: CASSRSSGSPTDTQYF
d_call: NA; v_call: TRBV19; j_call: TRBJ2-2; clone_size: few; cdr3_length: 14; cdr3_nt: TGTGCCAGTAGTATCGTTCAGGGGAAGGGGGAGCTGTTTTTT; cdr3_aa: CASSIVQGKGELFF
d_call: NA; v_call: TRBV6-2/TRBV6-3; j_call: TRBJ2-7; clone_size: few; cdr3_length: 15; cdr3_nt: TGTGCCAGCAGGAACCGGGTCCCGCGTTCCCTCGAGCAGTACTTC; cdr3_aa: CASRNRVPRSLEQYF
d_call: TRBD2; v_call: TRBV18; j_call: TRBJ2-4; clone_size: many; cdr3_length: 16; cdr3_nt: TGTGCCAGCTCACCCCAATCCCGGGAGGTGAAAAACATTCAGTACTTC; cdr3_aa: CASSPQSREVKNIQYF
d_call: NA; v_call: TRBV20-1; j_call: TRBJ1-4; clone_size: many; cdr3_length: 16; cdr3_nt: TGCAGTGCTATGGGACCGAGTACAGCGGCTAATGAAAAACTGTTTTTT; cdr3_aa: CSAMGPSTAANEKLFF
d_call: NA; v_call: TRBV30; j_call: TRBJ1-1; clone_size: many; cdr3_length: 13; cdr3_nt: TGTGCCTGGAGTGTACAACAGCACACTGAAGCTTTCTTT; cdr3_aa: CAWSVQQHTEAFF
d_call: TRBD2; v_call: TRBV15; j_call: TRBJ2-2; clone_size: many; cdr3_length: 17; cdr3_nt: TGTGCCACCAGCATACGAATAGCGGGAGTTGGTACCGGGGAGCTGTTTTTT; cdr3_aa: CATSIRIAGVGTGELFF
d_call: NA; v_call: TRBV12-5; j_call: TRBJ1-5; clone_size: once; cdr3_length: 16; cdr3_nt: TGTGCTAGTGGTTTGGTAATTGGGTCGGGTAATCAGCCCCAGCATTTT; cdr3_aa: CASGLVIGSGNQPQHF
d_call: NA; v_call: TRBV7-2; j_call: TRBJ2-7; clone_size: many; cdr3_length: 14; cdr3_nt: TGTGCCAGCAGCGAGGGACGGACATCCTACGAGCAGTACTTC; cdr3_aa: CASSEGRTSYEQYF
d_call: TRBD1; v_call: TRBV7-9; j_call: TRBJ2-6; clone_size: few; cdr3_length: 17; cdr3_nt: TGTGCCAGCAGCCCGCCCGGGACAGGGTCTGGGGCCAACGTCCTGACTTTC; cdr3_aa: CASSPPGTGSGANVLTF
d_call: NA; v_call: TRBV15; j_call: TRBJ2-5; clone_size: many; cdr3_length: 14; cdr3_nt: TGTGCCACCAGTACAGATTTGGGGCAAGAGACCCAGTACTTC; cdr3_aa: CATSTDLGQETQYF
d_call: TRBD1; v_call: TRBV29-1; j_call: TRBJ1-2; clone_size: NA; cdr3_length: 11; cdr3_nt: TGCATCCGACAGGGGGCCCGTGGCTACACCTTC; cdr3_aa: CIRQGARGYTF
d_call: NA; v_call: TRBV3-1; j_call: TRBJ1-2; clone_size: NA; cdr3_length: 13; cdr3_nt: TGTGCCAGCAGCCTATCGGCAGGGAATGGCTACACCTTC; cdr3_aa: CASSLSAGNGYTF
d_call: NA; v_call: TRBV28; j_call: TRBJ2-2; clone_size: few; cdr3_length: 16; cdr3_nt: TGTGCCAGCAAAAGGGACCTAACTGGCCTCGCCGGGGAGCTGTTTTTT; cdr3_aa: CASKRDLTGLAGELFF
d_call: NA; v_call: TRBV27; j_call: TRBJ1-1; clone_size: many; cdr3_length: 13; cdr3_nt: TGTGCCAGCAGTTTAAACAGGAACACTGAAGCTTTCTTT; cdr3_aa: CASSLNRNTEAFF
d_call: TRBD1; v_call: TRBV7-9; j_call: TRBJ1-1; clone_size: many; cdr3_length: 15; cdr3_nt: TGTGCCAGCAGTCCCAGGGACAGACTGAACACTGAAGCTTTCTTT; cdr3_aa: CASSPRDRLNTEAFF
d_call: NA; v_call: TRBV19; j_call: TRBJ1-5; clone_size: few; cdr3_length: 15; cdr3_nt: TGTGCCAGTAGTATGGTAGAAATTAGCAATCAGCCCCAGCATTTT; cdr3_aa: CASSMVEISNQPQHF
d_call: TRBD1; v_call: TRBV12-3/TRBV12-4; j_call: TRBJ1-6; clone_size: many; cdr3_length: 15; cdr3_nt: TGTGCCAGCAGCCCAGGGGGCTGGTGGGGTTCACCCCTCCACTTT; cdr3_aa: CASSPGGWWGSPLHF
d_call: NA; v_call: TRBV19; j_call: TRBJ1-1; clone_size: many; cdr3_length: 12; cdr3_nt: TGTGCCAGTACTCCGACACCAACGGCGGCTTTCTTT; cdr3_aa: CASTPTPTAAFF
d_call: NA; v_call: TRBV25-1; j_call: TRBJ2-2; clone_size: few; cdr3_length: 13; cdr3_nt: TGTGCCAGCACGGACAGAAACACCGGGGAGCTGTTTTTT; cdr3_aa: CASTDRNTGELFF
d_call: NA; v_call: TRBV2; j_call: TRBJ2-7; clone_size: many; cdr3_length: 12; cdr3_nt: TGTGCCAGCAGTGAGGACATCTACGAGCAGTACTTC; cdr3_aa: CASSEDIYEQYF
d_call: TRBD2; v_call: TRBV10-3; j_call: TRBJ2-3; clone_size: NA; cdr3_length: 15; cdr3_nt: TGTGCCATCAGTGACCCGGGGGGGGCTCCATATACGCAGTATTTT; cdr3_aa: CAISDPGGAPYTQYF
d_call: TRBD1; v_call: TRBV7-9; j_call: TRBJ2-1; clone_size: many; cdr3_length: 13; cdr3_nt: TGTGCCAGCAGCGACAGGGAAGGCGATGAGCAGTTCTTC; cdr3_aa: CASSDREGDEQFF
d_call: NA; v_call: TRBV15; j_call: TRBJ2-1; clone_size: many; cdr3_length: 16; cdr3_nt: TGTGCCACCAGCACGCTTAGTTTGAGGGGAGACAATGAGCAGTTCTTC; cdr3_aa: CATSTLSLRGDNEQFF
d_call: TRBD2; v_call: TRBV10-1; j_call: TRBJ2-5; clone_size: NA; cdr3_length: 19; cdr3_nt: TGCGCCAGCAGTGAGCCGAAGGGACTAGCGGGAGCCCCCAGAGAGACCCAGTACTTC; cdr3_aa: CASSEPKGLAGAPRETQYF
d_call: NA; v_call: TRBV20-1; j_call: TRBJ2-2; clone_size: few; cdr3_length: 16; cdr3_nt: TGCAGTGCCTCTACCCGAGGCTCCTGGGGCACCGGGGAGCTGTTTTTT; cdr3_aa: CSASTRGSWGTGELFF
d_call: TRBD1; v_call: TRBV12-3/TRBV12-4; j_call: TRBJ1-4; clone_size: many; cdr3_length: 17; cdr3_nt: TGTGCCAGCAGTTTGGGGGACAGGGTAGGGATCGATGAAAAACTGTTTTTT; cdr3_aa: CASSLGDRVGIDEKLFF
d_call: NA; v_call: TRBV7-2; j_call: TRBJ1-5; clone_size: many; cdr3_length: 15; cdr3_nt: TGTGCCAGCAGCCAAAGCCGGGGCCTTGGGCTCCCCCAGCATTTT; cdr3_aa: CASSQSRGLGLPQHF
d_call: NA; v_call: TRBV30; j_call: TRBJ2-7; clone_size: many; cdr3_length: 14; cdr3_nt: TGTGCCTGGAGTGTACCTGACCCTAAGCACGAGCAGTACTTC; cdr3_aa: CAWSVPDPKHEQYF
d_call: NA; v_call: TRBV11-1; j_call: TRBJ1-1; clone_size: many; cdr3_length: 13; cdr3_nt: TGTGCCAGCAGCTTCCCCCAGTCGTTGGAGGCTTTCTTT; cdr3_aa: CASSFPQSLEAFF
d_call: TRBD1; v_call: TRBV13; j_call: TRBJ2-7; clone_size: many; cdr3_length: 12; cdr3_nt: TGTGCCAGCAGCTTCAGGGGGCTCGAGCAGTACTTC; cdr3_aa: CASSFRGLEQYF
d_call: NA; v_call: TRBV19; j_call: TRBJ1-2; clone_size: NA; cdr3_length: 11; cdr3_nt: TGTGCCAGTAGTAAAACTGGTGGCTACACCTTC; cdr3_aa: CASSKTGGYTF
d_call: NA; v_call: TRBV3-1; j_call: TRBJ2-2; clone_size: many; cdr3_length: 15; cdr3_nt: TGTGCCAGCAGCCAAGAAACGAGGGAGACCGGGGAGCTGTTTTTT; cdr3_aa: CASSQETRETGELFF